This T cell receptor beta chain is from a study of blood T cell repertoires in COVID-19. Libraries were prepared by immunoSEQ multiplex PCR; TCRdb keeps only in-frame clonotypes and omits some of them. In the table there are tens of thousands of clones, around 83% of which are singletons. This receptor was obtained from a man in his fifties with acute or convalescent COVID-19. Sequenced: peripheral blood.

The DNA of the CDR3 is TGTGCCAGCATACAGGCCAACTACGAGCAGTACTTC. The encoded protein is CASIQANYEQYF. This sequence joins TRBV2 and TRBJ2-7; TRBD1 might be the D (5 bases). The ends were cut back, 7 bases at V and 3 bases at J, with 10 bases in the middle. The length of the CDR3 is 12 residues. The germline V gene encodes CDR1 SNHLY and CDR2 FYNNEI.